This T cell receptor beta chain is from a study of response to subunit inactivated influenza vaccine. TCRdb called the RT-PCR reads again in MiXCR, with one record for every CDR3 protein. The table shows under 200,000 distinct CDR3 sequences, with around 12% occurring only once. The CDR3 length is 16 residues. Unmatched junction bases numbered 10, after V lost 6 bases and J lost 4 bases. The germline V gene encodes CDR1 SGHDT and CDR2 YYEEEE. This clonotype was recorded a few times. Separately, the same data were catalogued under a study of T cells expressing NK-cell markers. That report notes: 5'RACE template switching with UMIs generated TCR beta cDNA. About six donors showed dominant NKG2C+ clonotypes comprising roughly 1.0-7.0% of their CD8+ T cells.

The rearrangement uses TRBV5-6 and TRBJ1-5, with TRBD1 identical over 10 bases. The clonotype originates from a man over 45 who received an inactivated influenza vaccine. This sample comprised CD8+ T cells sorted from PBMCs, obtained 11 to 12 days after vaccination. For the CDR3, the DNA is TGTGCCAGCACCCTGGGGACAGGGGCCTTAAATCAGCCCCAGCATTTT. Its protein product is CASTLGTGALNQPQHF.